This note documents a single T cell receptor (beta chain) sequence. These data come from a study of blood T cell repertoires in COVID-19. Study information: Acute and convalescent COVID-19 specimens originated in the United States, Italy and Spain.

The ends were cut back, 1 base at V and 0 bases at J, with 9 bases in the middle. Per germline, CDR1 SGHRS and CDR2 YFSETQ. The CDR3 has 15 amino acids. Sequencing was performed with immunoSEQ multiplex PCR; in TCRdb, only in-frame clones are kept and a portion is missing. The sample lists about 420,000 clones, 70% to 90% occurring once. The sequencing input was peripheral blood. This sequence originates from a man between 18 and 35 years old with COVID-19, enrolled during active disease. The chain combines TRBV5-1 with TRBJ2-3; D not resolved. The CDR3, as DNA: TGCGCCAGCAGCTTGATACAGTTTAGCACAGATACGCAGTATTTT. Protein sequence: CASSLIQFSTDTQYF.